The clone carrying this TCR beta chain was seen more than once but under ten times. This sample stems from a study of CD8 T cells in Susac syndrome. The CDR3 length is 14 residues. V shed 0 bases, J shed 7 bases, and the junction held 5 bases outside the gene matches. Germline CDR1 MGHRA, CDR2 YSYEKL. The authors reverse transcribed roughly 0.45 to 1 ug RNA with random hexamers. TCR beta CDR3 was amplified by immunoSEQ multiplex PCR. This amplification extended across 54 Vbeta and 13 Jbeta segments. TCRdb re-called the immunoSEQ multiplex PCR reads with MiXCR, one entry per CDR3 protein. The sample contains about 130,000 distinct CDR3 sequences, around 94% of which appear only once.

The J gene is TRBJ1-2, the V gene TRBV4-1; TRBD1 matches at 7 bases. The sequence was obtained from a human donor with Susac syndrome. Sequenced material: CD8+ T cells from PBMCs. The CDR3 protein is CASSQDYRDSGYTF. The DNA for the CDR3 is TGCGCCAGCAGCCAAGATTACCGGGACAGTGGCTACACCTTC.